This TCR beta chain was found in a study of chemoradiotherapy in HPV16-positive cancers. The method was immunoSEQ multiplex PCR; TCRdb's version includes in-frame clones alone and lacks a portion of them. Of about 12,000 clones listed, about three fifths were seen once; the top ten hold 16%. Germline CDR1 is MNHNS and CDR2 is SASEGT. V lost 2 bases to trimming and J lost 7 bases, with 15 bases between them. The CDR3 spans 14 residues. The clonotype originates from a human donor with HPV-associated anogenital cancer. The biological material was taken from a patient who underwent chemoradiotherapy. The rearrangement links TRBV6-1 to TRBJ2-7; no definite D call. CDR3 coding DNA: TGTGCCAGCAGTGAACAGAGCGCCCTAGGGGAGCAGTACTTC. It specifies CASSEQSALGEQYF.